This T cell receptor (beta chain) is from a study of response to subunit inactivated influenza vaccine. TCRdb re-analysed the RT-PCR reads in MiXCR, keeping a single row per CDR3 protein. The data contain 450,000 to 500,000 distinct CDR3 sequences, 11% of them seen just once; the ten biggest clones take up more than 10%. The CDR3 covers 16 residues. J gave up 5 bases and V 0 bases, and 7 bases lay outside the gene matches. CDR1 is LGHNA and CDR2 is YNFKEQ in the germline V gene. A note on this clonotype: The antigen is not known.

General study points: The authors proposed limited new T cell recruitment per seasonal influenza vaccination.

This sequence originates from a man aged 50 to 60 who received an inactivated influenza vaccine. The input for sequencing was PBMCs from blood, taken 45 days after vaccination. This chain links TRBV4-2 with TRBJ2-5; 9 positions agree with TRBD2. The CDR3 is CASSQDLAGGLETQYF. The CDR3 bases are TGTGCCAGCAGCCAAGATCTTGCGGGGGGGCTGGAGACCCAGTACTTC.